This T cell receptor beta chain was recorded in a study of PD-1 blockade in classical Hodgkin lymphoma. Time point given: newly diagnosed, previously untreated cHL patient sample. V shed 2 bases, J shed 0 bases, and the junction held 6 bases outside the gene matches. The CDR3 consists of 15 residues. Germline assignment: CDR1 GTSNPN and CDR2 SVGIG (reference sequence). Sequenced by immunoSEQ multiplex PCR; TCRdb stores in-frame clones only, minus some. The sample consists of more than 15,000 clones, about 85% of them appearing once. Specimen: peripheral blood mononuclear cells (PBMCs). This sequence originates from a human donor with classical Hodgkin lymphoma. The rearrangement joins TRBV30 to TRBJ2-7; 8 bases fit TRBD2. CDR3 in amino acids: CAWSRLAQSSYEQYF. For the CDR3, the DNA is TGTGCCTGGAGTAGACTAGCGCAGTCCTCCTACGAGCAGTACTTC.